Below, one T cell receptor (beta chain) is given with its context. V gave up 6 bases and J gave up 6 bases; unmatched junction bases: 8. CDR3 size: 14 residues. The germline CDR1 and CDR2 sequences are SGHRS and YFSETQ. This entry comes from a study of T cell responses to AZD1222 COVID-19 vaccine. Clones were sequenced by immunoSEQ multiplex PCR, and TCRdb holds only the in-frame ones, with some missing. The data show 130,000 or so clones, roughly 86% seen once. The sample was peripheral blood, taken on day 0 of AZD1222 vaccination. The receptor comes from an adult in good health. The V gene is TRBV5-1, the J gene TRBJ1-1, with 10 bases fitting TRBD1. CDR3 amino acids: CASTRGTGAAEAFF. CDR3 coding DNA: TGCGCCAGCACCCGAGGGACAGGGGCCGCTGAAGCTTTCTTT.